A single sample gave rise to the 10 T cell receptor beta chains below, sequenced in a study of T cells in localized non-small cell lung cancer. Some clones are missing from TCRdb's copy, which holds only in-frame ones; the method was immunoSEQ multiplex PCR. Among tens of thousands of clones listed, about 84% were seen once. The sample consisted of peripheral blood, taken before any cancer treatment. These receptors were taken from a female donor over 55 with stage I lung adenocarcinoma.

This rearrangement joins TRBV2 to TRBJ1-5; 9 positions agree with TRBD1. The CDR3 has 15 residues. Germline CDR1 is SNHLY and CDR2 is FYNNEI. V lost 6 bases, J lost 9 bases, and 12 bases stayed unmatched. The CDR3 sequence: CASSPFTGGSRPQHF. The CDR3 region has the DNA TGTGCCAGCAGCCCCTTTACAGGGGGCAGTAGGCCCCAGCATTTT.

The chain is built from TRBV14 and TRBJ2-1; 13 nucleotides align to TRBD2. The trim removed 5 bases at V and 7 bases at J, leaving 2 bases unmatched. The CDR3 loop spans 14 amino acids. Looked up from germline, CDR1 is SGHDN and CDR2 is FVKESK. The CDR3 coding sequence is TGTGCCAGCAGCATACTAGCGGGAGGGAATGAGCAGTTCTTC. Translated, it gives CASSILAGGNEQFF. Full variable domain (remainder filled in from reference TRBV14 and TRBJ2-1): EAGVTQFPSHSVIEKGQTVTLRCDPISGHDNLYWYRRVMGKEIKFLLHFVKESKQDESGMPNNRFLAERTGGTYSTLKVQPAELEDSGVYFCASSILAGGNEQFFGPGTRLTVL.

The V and J genes are TRBV6-5 and TRBJ1-5; TRBD1 might be the D (6 bases). The CDR3 is 15 residues long. Trimming left V 5 bases short and J 0 bases short, with 11 bases between. Germline CDR1 is MNHEY and CDR2 is SVGAGI. As DNA, the CDR3 is TGTGCCAGCAGTCTGGACAGAGATAGCAATCAGCCCCAGCATTTT. The encoded protein is CASSLDRDSNQPQHF.

The chain links TRBV19 to TRBJ2-3, with D perhaps TRBD2 (5 bases). The CDR3 covers 14 residues. V was cut by 4 bases and J by 6 bases, with 14 bases left in between. CDR1 and CDR2 from the germline V gene are LNHDA and SQIVND (reference sequence). In DNA, the CDR3 is TGTGCCAGTAGTAGGAACCTCCCGGGGGATACGCAGTATTTT. Protein sequence: CASSRNLPGDTQYF. Based on the CDR3 plus reference TRBV19 and TRBJ2-3, the full variable domain is DGGITQSPKYLFRKEGQNVTLSCEQNLNHDAMYWYRQDPGQGLRLIYYSQIVNDFQKGDIAEGYSVSREKKESFPLTVTSAQKNPTAFYLCASSRNLPGDTQYFGPGTRLTVL.

The genes are TRBV4-2 and TRBJ2-1; 7 bases are shared with TRBD2. Germline loops: CDR1 LGHNA, CDR2 YNFKEQ. The CDR3 spans 15 residues. Trimming cost V 1 base and J 8 bases; bases outside gene matches: 8. The CDR3 region is CASSQVWGGTDEQFF. CDR3 nucleotide sequence: TGTGCCAGCAGCCAAGTGTGGGGGGGGACGGATGAGCAGTTCTTC.

The chain carries TRBV9 and TRBJ1-2, with no clear D. This CDR3 comprises 15 residues. CDR1 is SGDLS, CDR2 YYNGEE, per germline. V lost 0 bases to trimming and J lost 5 bases, with 14 bases between them. The CDR3 sequence: CASSVGILSGYGYTF. Here the CDR3 DNA reads TGTGCCAGCAGCGTAGGGATTCTGTCGGGGTATGGCTACACCTTC. The variable domain in full, with the rest retrieved from reference TRBV9 and TRBJ1-2, is DSGVTQTPKHLITATGQRVTLRCSPRSGDLSVYWYQQSLDQGLQFLIQYYNGEERAKGNILERFSAQQFPDLHSELNLSSLELGDSALYFCASSVGILSGYGYTFGSGTRLTVV.

This clone has only one observation. The chain has TRBV28 and TRBJ2-1, with 7 bases matching TRBD2. Germline-derived CDR1 and CDR2 are MDHEN and SYDVKM. V dropped 5 bases and J dropped 2; count of bases not matched to a gene: 21. The CDR3 runs to 20 residues. The CDR3 nucleotides read TGTGCCAGCAGTCCGATGCTAAGTACAGAAGCGGGATCGACCTACAATGAGCAGTTCTTC. Amino acids: CASSPMLSTEAGSTYNEQFF.

This clone was found once. This chain joins TRBV18 and TRBJ1-5; possibly TRBD1 for D (5 bases). The V end lost 5 bases, the J end lost 6 bases, and 14 bases lay between the germline ends. Germline V gene data show CDR1 as KGHSH and CDR2 as LQKENI. The CDR3 is 14 residues long. The CDR3 DNA reads as TGTGCCAGCTCAGGGCAGGGCCCTGGTCAGCCCCAGCATTTT. It is translated as CASSGQGPGQPQHF.

This clone was seen only a few times. The J gene is TRBJ2-1, the V gene TRBV27, with D perhaps matching TRBD1 (7 bases). CDR1 and CDR2 (germline): MNHEY, SMNVEV (reference sequence). The CDR3 spans 16 residues. V lost 2 bases and J 8 bases, leaving 19 bases between the germline ends. The CDR3 bases are TGTGCCAGCAGTTTACTTCGACAGGGACTCTCCCATGAGCAGTTCTTC. Encoded protein: CASSLLRQGLSHEQFF.

J is TRBJ2-4 and V is TRBV5-1; 7 bases match TRBD1. This CDR3 contains 16 residues. Germline loops: CDR1 SGHRS, CDR2 YFSETQ. V lost 1 base and J lost 2; bases outside the gene matches: 6. CDR3 DNA sequence: TGCGCCAGCAGCTTGACAGGGGATACAACCAAAAACATTCAGTACTTC. Its protein is CASSLTGDTTKNIQYF.